Below, one T cell receptor (beta chain) is given with its context. Its cognate antigen has yet to be identified. Base qualities are not recorded, but no much larger clone differs from it by a single base. TCRbeta CDR3 regions were amplified from genomic DNA by means of the immunoSEQ Assay, a bias-controlled multiplex PCR. As for the authors' bioinformatics: Nucleated cell counts per sample were estimated from amplification of reference gene primers within the assay. To quantify the absolute abundance of each unique TCRbeta CDR3 rearrangement, sequence reads were collapsed and filtered. For each sample, productive Simpson clonality was calculated by taking the square root of Simpson's diversity index across productive rearrangements. This is the immuneACCESS table as TCRdb keeps it, with only in-frame sequences that have V and J called. A part of the clones is gone; compared with another copy, unresolved V genes explain less than half, and the rest is unexplained. The V and J calls and clone size come from that table; D and trimming were worked out from the DNA. This sample is represented by just under 250,000 clones; around 86% of them were singletons. The top ten clonotypes cover over 3% of the sample.

These data come from a study of blood T cell repertoires in COVID-19 (TCRdb year 2020). About the full investigation: The collaborator samples originated in the United States, Italy and Spain and spanned the acute and convalescent phases of COVID-19. The samples were drawn from the first 160 participants of the ongoing ImmuneRACE study and from about 1,200 subjects provided by 6 global collaborators. Deeply sampled blood TCRbeta repertoires from subjects exposed to, actively infected with, or recovered from COVID-19 were included in the dataset. The repertoires were made available in a free public database intended to serve as a resource for research on the immune response to SARS-CoV-2. HLA class I and class II types, where available, came from metadata supplied by the sample provider rather than from assay-based typing. Nearly every sample came with metadata listing a de-identified subject ID, COVID-19 status, age in years and sex. The prospective study material was composed of cDNA or gDNA derived from T cells, B-cell-depleted T cells, or PBMCs.

Sequences SGHNT (CDR1) and YYREEE (CDR2) are obtained from the germline V gene (reference sequence). From cysteine to phenylalanine, the CDR3 is 15 amino acids long. Of all the DNA, just the CDR3 is kept, 45 bases in frame from base 1. Clipping removes 1 base from V and 6 bases from J, with 3 as the unmatched junction base count. Broader findings and caveats from the paper: Clinical and demographic metadata were provided uncurated, with the amount varying by source and participant.

Samples from volunteer blood donors who had recovered from COVID-19 were contributed by a second Seattle source. Collaborating institutions collected whole blood in K2EDTA tubes following their own protocols. For TCRbeta analysis, collaborators shipped samples as frozen whole blood, isolated PBMCs, or DNA extracted from either of those sample types. In this chain, TRBV5-4 is recombined with TRBJ1-6; 8 central nucleotides agree with TRBD1. The origin of this receptor is a woman aged 30 to 39 who had recovered from COVID-19. Sequences were obtained from peripheral blood. Read as DNA, the sequence is TGTGCCAGCAGCTTGCAGGGGGCCGCTAATTCACCCCTCCACTTT. Its coded protein is CASSLQGAANSPLHF.